This T cell receptor (beta chain) was documented in a study of T cell repertoires in cytomegalovirus infection. Looking at the study overall: Public TCR beta signatures were indicative of both CMV infection and a matching HLA type.

TCRdb reprocessed the reads via MiXCR and lists one record per CDR3 protein. The sample yields about 770,000 distinct CDR3 sequences, 25% to 35% seen once. Remarks on this clonotype: Antigen: not known.

This CDR3 is 16 amino acids long. The V segment lost 1 base and the J segment 4 bases; nucleotides outside the gene matches: 7. CDR1 SGHVS and CDR2 FNYEAQ come from the germline V gene. The study's findings and limits: Public TCR beta family frequency separated CMV-and-HLA carriers, including in an independent cohort. Dominant in the ex vivo response were TCR beta clonotypes restricted by HLA-C and specific for CMV.

The chain uses TRBV7-6 and TRBJ2-1; the match to TRBD2 covers 7 bases. This receptor was identified in a human donor in good health (CMV status not recorded). Some clones in this sample may be carry-over from other donors' samples. The material was cultured CD8+ T cells from PBMCs, obtained from culture after CMV antigen stimulation. CDR3 sequence reads: CASSLVLASPYNEQFF. The DNA of the CDR3 is TGTGCCAGCAGCTTAGTACTAGCGAGCCCTTACAATGAGCAGTTCTTC.